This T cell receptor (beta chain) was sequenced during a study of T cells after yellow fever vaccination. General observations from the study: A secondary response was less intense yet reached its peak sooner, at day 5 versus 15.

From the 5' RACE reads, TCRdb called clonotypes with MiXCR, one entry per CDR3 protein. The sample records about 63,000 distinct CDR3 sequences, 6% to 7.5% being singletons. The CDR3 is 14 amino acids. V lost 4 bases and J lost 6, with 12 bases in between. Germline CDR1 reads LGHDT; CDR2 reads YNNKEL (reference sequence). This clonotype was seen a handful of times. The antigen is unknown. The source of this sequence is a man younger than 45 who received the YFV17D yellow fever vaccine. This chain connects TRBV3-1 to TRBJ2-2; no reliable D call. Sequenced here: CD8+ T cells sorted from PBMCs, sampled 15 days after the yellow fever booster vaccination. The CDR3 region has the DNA TGTGCCAGCAGCCCCCCCGGGCGACCCGGGGAGCTGTTTTTT. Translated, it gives CASSPPGRPGELFF.